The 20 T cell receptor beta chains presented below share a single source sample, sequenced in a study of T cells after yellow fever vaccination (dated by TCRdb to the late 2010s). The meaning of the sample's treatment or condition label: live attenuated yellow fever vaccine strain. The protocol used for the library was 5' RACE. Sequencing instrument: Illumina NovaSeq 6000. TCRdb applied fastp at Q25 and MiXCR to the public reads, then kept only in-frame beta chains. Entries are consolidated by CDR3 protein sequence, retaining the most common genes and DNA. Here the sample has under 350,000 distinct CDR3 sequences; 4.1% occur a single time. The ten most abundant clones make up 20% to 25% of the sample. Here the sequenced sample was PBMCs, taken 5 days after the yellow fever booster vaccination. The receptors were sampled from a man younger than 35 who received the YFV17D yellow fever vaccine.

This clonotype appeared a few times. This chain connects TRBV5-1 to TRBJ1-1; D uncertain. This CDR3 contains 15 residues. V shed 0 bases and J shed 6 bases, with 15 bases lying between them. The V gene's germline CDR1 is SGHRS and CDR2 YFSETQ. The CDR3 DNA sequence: TGCGCCAGCAGCTTGGTCCCGAACGTGCACCCTGAAGCTTTCTTT. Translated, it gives CASSLVPNVHPEAFF.

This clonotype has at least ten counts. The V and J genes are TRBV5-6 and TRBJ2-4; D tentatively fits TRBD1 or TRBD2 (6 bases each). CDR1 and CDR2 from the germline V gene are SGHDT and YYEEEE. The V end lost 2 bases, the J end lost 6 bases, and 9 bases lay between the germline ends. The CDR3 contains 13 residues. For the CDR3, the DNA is TGTGCCAGCAGCTTTAAGGGGGGAAACATTCAGTACTTC. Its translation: CASSFKGGNIQYF.

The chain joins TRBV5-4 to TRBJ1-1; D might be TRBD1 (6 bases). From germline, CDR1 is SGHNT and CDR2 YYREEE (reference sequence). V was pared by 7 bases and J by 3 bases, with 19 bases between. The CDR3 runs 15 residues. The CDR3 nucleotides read TGTGCCAGCCGCTCCATGAGGGGGAGGGACACTGAAGCTTTCTTT. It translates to CASRSMRGRDTEAFF.

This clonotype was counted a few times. DNA of the CDR3: TGTGCCAGCAGCCCCCTCCCCGGGACATCGAACACTGAAGCTTTCTTT. This codes for CASSPLPGTSNTEAFF. The chain is built from TRBV7-2 and TRBJ1-1; a possible D gene is TRBD1 (6 bases). CDR3 length: 16 residues. Trimming removed 5 bases at V and 1 base at J, with 17 bases between. Germline V gene lookup returns CDR1 SGHTA and CDR2 FQGNSA.

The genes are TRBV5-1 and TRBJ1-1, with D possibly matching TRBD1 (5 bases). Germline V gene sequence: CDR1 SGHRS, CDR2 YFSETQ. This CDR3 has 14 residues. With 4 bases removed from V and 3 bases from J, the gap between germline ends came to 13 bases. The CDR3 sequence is CASSTTGGDTEAFF. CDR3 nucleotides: TGCGCCAGCAGCACCACGGGGGGGGACACTGAAGCTTTCTTT.

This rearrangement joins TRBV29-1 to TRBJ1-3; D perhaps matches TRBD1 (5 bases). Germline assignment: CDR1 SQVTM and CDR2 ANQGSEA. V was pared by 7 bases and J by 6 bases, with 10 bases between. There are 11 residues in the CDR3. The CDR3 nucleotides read TGCAGCGCTGTCAGGGAAAACACCATATATTTT. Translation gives CSAVRENTIYF.

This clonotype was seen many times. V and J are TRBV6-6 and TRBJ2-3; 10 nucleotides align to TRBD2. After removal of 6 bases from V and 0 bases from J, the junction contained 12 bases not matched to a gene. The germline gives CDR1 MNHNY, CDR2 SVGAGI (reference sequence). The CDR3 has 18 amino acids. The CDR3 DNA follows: TGTGCCAGCAGCCTAGACATTACTAGCGGGACGAGCACAGATACGCAGTATTTT. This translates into CASSLDITSGTSTDTQYF.

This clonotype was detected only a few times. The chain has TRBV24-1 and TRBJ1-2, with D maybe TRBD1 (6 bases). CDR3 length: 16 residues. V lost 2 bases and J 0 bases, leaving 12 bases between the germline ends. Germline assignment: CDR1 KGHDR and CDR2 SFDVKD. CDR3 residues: CATSDSRDIPNYGYTF. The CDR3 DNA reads TGTGCCACCAGTGATTCAAGGGACATACCTAACTATGGCTACACCTTC.

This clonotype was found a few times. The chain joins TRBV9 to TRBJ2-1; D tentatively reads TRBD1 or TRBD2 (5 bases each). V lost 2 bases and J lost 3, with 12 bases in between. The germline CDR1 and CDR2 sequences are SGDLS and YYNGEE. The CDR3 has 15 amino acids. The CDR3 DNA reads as TGTGCCAGCAGCGTTGATCCGGGACGCTACAATGAGCAGTTCTTC. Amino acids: CASSVDPGRYNEQFF.

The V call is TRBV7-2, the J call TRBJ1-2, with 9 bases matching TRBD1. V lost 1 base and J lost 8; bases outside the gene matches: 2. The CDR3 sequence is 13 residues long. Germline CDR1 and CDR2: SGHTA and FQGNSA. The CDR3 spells CASSLGQGEGYTF. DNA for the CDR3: TGTGCCAGCAGCTTAGGACAGGGGGAAGGCTACACCTTC.

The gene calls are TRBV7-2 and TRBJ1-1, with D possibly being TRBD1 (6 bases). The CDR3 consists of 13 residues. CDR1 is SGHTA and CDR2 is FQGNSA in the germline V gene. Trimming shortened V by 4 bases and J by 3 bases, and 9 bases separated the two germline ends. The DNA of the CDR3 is TGTGCCAGCAGCTCTGGACAGTACACTGAAGCTTTCTTT. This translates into CASSSGQYTEAFF.

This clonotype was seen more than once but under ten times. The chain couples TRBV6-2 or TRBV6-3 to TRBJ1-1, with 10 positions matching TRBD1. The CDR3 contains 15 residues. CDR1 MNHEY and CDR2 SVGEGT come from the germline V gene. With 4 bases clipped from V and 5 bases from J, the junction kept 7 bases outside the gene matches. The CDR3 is CASSLWTGGMTEAFF. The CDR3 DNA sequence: TGTGCCAGCAGTTTATGGACAGGGGGAATGACTGAAGCTTTCTTT.

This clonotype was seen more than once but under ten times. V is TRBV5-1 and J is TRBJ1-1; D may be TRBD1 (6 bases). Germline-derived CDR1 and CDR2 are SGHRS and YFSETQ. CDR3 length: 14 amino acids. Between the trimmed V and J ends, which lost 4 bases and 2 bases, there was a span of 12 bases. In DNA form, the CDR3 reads TGCGCCAGCAGCCGGACAGAACCTAACACTGAAGCTTTCTTT. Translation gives CASSRTEPNTEAFF. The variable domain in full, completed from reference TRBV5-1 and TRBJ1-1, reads KAGVTQTPRYLIKTRGQQVTLSCSPISGHRSVSWYQQTPGQGLQFLFEYFSETQRNKGNFPGRFSGRQFSNSRSEMNVSTLELGDSALYLCASSRTEPNTEAFFGQGTRLTVV.

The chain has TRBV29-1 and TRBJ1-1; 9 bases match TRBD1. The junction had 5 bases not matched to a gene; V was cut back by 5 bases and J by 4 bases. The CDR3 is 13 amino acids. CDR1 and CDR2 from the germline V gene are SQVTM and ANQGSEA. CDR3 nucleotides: TGCAGCGTTACAGGGGGCGGGGGCACTGAAGCTTTCTTT. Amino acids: CSVTGGGGTEAFF.

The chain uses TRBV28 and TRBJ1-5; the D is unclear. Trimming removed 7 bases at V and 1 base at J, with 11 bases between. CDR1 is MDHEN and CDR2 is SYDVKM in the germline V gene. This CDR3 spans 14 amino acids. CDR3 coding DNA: TGTGCCAGCAATGAGGATTCCAGCAATCAGCCCCAGCATTTT. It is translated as CASNEDSSNQPQHF. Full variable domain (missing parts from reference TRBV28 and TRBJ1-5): DVKVTQSSRYLVKRTGEKVFLECVQDMDHENMFWYRQDPGLGLRLIYFSYDVKMKEKGDIPEGYSVSREKKERFSLILESASTNQTSMYLCASNEDSSNQPQHFGDGTRLSIL.

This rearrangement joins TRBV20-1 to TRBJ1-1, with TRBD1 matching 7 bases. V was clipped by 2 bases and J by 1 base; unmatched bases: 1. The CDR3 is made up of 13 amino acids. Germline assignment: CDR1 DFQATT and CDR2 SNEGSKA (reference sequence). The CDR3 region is CSARRTGNTEAFF. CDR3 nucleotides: TGCAGTGCTAGACGGACAGGGAACACTGAAGCTTTCTTT.

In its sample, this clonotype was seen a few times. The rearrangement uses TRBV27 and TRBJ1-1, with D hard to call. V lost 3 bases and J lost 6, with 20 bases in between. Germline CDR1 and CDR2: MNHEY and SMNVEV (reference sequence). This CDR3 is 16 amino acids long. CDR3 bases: TGTGCCAGCAGTTTTAATCTCGGAGGGAGCTACGCTGAAGCTTTCTTT. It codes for CASSFNLGGSYAEAFF.

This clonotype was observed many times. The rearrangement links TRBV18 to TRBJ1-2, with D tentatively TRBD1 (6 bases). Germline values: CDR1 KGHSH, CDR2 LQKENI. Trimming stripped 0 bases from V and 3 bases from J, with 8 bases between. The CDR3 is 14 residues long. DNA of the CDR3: TGTGCCAGCTCACCACCGGACAGCTACTATGGCTACACCTTC. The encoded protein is CASSPPDSYYGYTF.

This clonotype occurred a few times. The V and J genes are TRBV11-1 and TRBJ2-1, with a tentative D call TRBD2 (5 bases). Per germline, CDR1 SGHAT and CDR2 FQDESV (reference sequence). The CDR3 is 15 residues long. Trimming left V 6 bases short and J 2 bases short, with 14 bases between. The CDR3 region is CASRPGGSPYNEQFF. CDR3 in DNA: TGTGCCAGCAGACCCGGAGGCTCACCCTACAATGAGCAGTTCTTC.

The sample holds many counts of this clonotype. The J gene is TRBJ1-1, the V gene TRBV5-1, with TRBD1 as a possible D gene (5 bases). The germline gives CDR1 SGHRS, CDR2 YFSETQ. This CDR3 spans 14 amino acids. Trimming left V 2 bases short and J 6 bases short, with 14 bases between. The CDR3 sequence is CASSLGTVGAEAFF. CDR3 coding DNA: TGCGCCAGCAGCTTAGGGACGGTAGGCGCTGAAGCTTTCTTT.